The 17 T cell receptor beta chains listed next were all sequenced from one sample in a study of cytomegalovirus exposure and HLA in healthy donors. 60 Vbeta and 13 Jbeta primers were used in PCR. Clones were read by immunoSEQ multiplex PCR, and TCRdb kept only the in-frame ones, dropping some. The table includes about 120,000 clones, about 79% detected once. The source material was PBMCs. Every receptor here comes from a man aged 18 to 30 in good health and CMV-seronegative.

This sequence joins TRBV14 and TRBJ1-6, with D possibly matching TRBD1 (6 bases). This CDR3 is 12 amino acids long. Germline CDR1 is SGHDN and CDR2 is FVKESK. V was pared by 6 bases and J by 10 bases, with 10 bases between. For the CDR3, the DNA is TGTGCCAGCAGTGGGGGCGGCTCACCCCTCCACTTT. Translation gives CASSGGGSPLHF. Complete variable domain (other parts from reference TRBV14 and TRBJ1-6): EAGVTQFPSHSVIEKGQTVTLRCDPISGHDNLYWYRRVMGKEIKFLLHFVKESKQDESGMPNNRFLAERTGGTYSTLKVQPAELEDSGVYFCASSGGGSPLHFGNGTRLTVT.

This clone came up a few times. This chain links TRBV2 with TRBJ1-1; 9 bases map to TRBD1. The CDR3 loop spans 14 amino acids. Germline-derived CDR1 and CDR2 are SNHLY and FYNNEI. V lost 5 bases and J lost 2; bases outside the gene matches: 3. CDR3 bases: TGTGCCAGCAGTATGGGACAGGGTAACACTGAAGCTTTCTTT. It encodes CASSMGQGNTEAFF.

V and J are TRBV27 and TRBJ2-7; possible D gene TRBD2, 5 bases. The CDR3 has 17 residues. V was clipped by 5 bases and J by 0 bases, with 20 bases between them. Germline V gene sequence: CDR1 MNHEY, CDR2 SMNVEV (reference sequence). The CDR3 DNA follows: TGTGCCAGCAGTAAGATACGGACTTCCGCTCACTCCTACGAGCAGTACTTC. Its translation: CASSKIRTSAHSYEQYF.

The rearrangement links TRBV7-3 to TRBJ2-3; D perhaps matches TRBD1 (7 bases). V lost 6 bases and J 4 bases, leaving 11 bases between the germline ends. CDR1 and CDR2 from the germline V gene are SGHTA and FQGTGA. The CDR3 consists of 13 residues. CDR3 sequence (DNA): TGTGCCAGCAGTTCCAGGGGGGCAGATACGCAGTATTTT. It yields the protein CASSSRGADTQYF.

The chain employs TRBV18 and TRBJ2-2, with 14 nucleotides matching TRBD2. The germline CDR1 and CDR2 sequences are KGHSH and LQKENI. The CDR3 runs 16 residues. V lost 3 bases and J lost 4; bases outside the gene matches: 1. The chain's CDR3 is CASSPGLAGGTGELFF. CDR3 coding DNA: TGTGCCAGCTCACCCGGACTAGCGGGAGGCACCGGGGAGCTGTTTTTT.

This clone was picked up a small number of times. This chain links TRBV6-5 with TRBJ2-1; TRBD1 might be the D (6 bases). The CDR3 has 13 residues. The V gene lost 10 bases and the J gene lost 2 bases, with 12 bases spanning the gap. Germline assignment: CDR1 MNHEY and CDR2 SVGAGI. CDR3: CATRDTPYNEQFF. The DNA for the CDR3 is TGTGCCACACGGGACACCCCCTACAATGAGCAGTTCTTC.

This clone was detected only a few times. The chain uses TRBV2 and TRBJ1-2; 7 bases fit TRBD1. This CDR3 is 14 amino acids long. Germline assignment: CDR1 SNHLY and CDR2 FYNNEI. V gave up 5 bases and J gave up 8 bases; unmatched junction bases: 11. The CDR3 nucleotides are TGTGCCAGCAGTACCATACAGGGGACGGAAGGCTACACCTTC. This encodes CASSTIQGTEGYTF.

This clone was counted a single time. The identical CDR3 is also encoded by other nucleotide sequences in the sample. The genes are TRBV6-5 and TRBJ1-2, with unresolved D. Germline values: CDR1 MNHEY, CDR2 SVGAGI. Trimming cost V 6 bases and J 7 bases, with 15 bases left between them. The CDR3 is 13 amino acids. The CDR3, as DNA: TGTGCCAGCAGCTACCTCGGAGGGAGTGGCTACACCTTC. Translating gives CASSYLGGSGYTF.

This chain joins TRBV11-2 and TRBJ1-4, with a weak D call TRBD1 (6 bases). V was clipped by 5 bases and J by 12 bases, with 16 bases between them. Germline values: CDR1 SGHAT, CDR2 FQNNGV. This CDR3 is 13 amino acids long. CDR3 sequence (DNA): TGTGCCAGCAGCCCACGGACAGCCACCCAACTGTTTTTT. This translates into CASSPRTATQLFF.

The J gene is TRBJ2-3, the V gene TRBV27, with TRBD2 matching 9 bases. V dropped 3 bases and J dropped 2; count of bases not matched to a gene: 3. The CDR3 is 15 residues long. Germline loops: CDR1 MNHEY, CDR2 SMNVEV (reference sequence). CDR3 sequence reads: CASSLGLAVTDTQYF. The CDR3 region has the DNA TGTGCCAGCAGTTTGGGACTAGCAGTCACAGATACGCAGTATTTT.

V and J are TRBV11-1 and TRBJ2-2; D not certain. The V gene lost 6 bases and the J gene lost 5 bases, with 13 bases spanning the gap. In germline, CDR1 is SGHAT, CDR2 FQDESV (reference sequence). This CDR3 has 14 amino acids. CDR3 protein: CASSSDSVTGELFF. The CDR3 DNA sequence: TGTGCCAGCAGTTCCGACTCGGTGACCGGGGAGCTGTTTTTT.

The chain combines TRBV27 with TRBJ2-1; 12 positions match TRBD2. V lost 5 bases, J lost 6 bases, and 11 bases stayed unmatched. The CDR3 consists of 17 residues. Germline values: CDR1 MNHEY, CDR2 SMNVEV (reference sequence). CDR3 bases: TGTGCCAGCAGTCCGCCACTCCTAGCGGGAGGGGGCAATGAGCAGTTCTTC. Translation: CASSPPLLAGGGNEQFF.

This clone was detected only a few times. The rearrangement uses TRBV30 and TRBJ1-5, with D possibly matching TRBD1 (6 bases). The length of the CDR3 is 14 residues. CDR1 and CDR2 from the germline V gene are GTSNPN and SVGIG (reference sequence). V gave up 1 base and J gave up 0 bases, with 7 bases separating them. The CDR3 loop reads CAWSAGHSNQPQHF. In DNA form, the CDR3 reads TGTGCCTGGAGTGCGGGACATAGCAATCAGCCCCAGCATTTT.

This clone was found a few times. The genes are TRBV29-1 and TRBJ1-5; no clear D gene. V was shortened by 4 bases and J by 0 bases, with 4 bases between the two germline ends. CDR3 length: 12 amino acids. Germline assignment: CDR1 SQVTM and CDR2 ANQGSEA. CDR3 loop: CSVGHSNQPQHF. The CDR3 region has the DNA TGCAGCGTTGGGCATAGCAATCAGCCCCAGCATTTT.

The rearrangement joins TRBV5-1 to TRBJ1-1, with 9 bases aligning to TRBD1. The CDR3 runs to 15 residues. The junction had 7 bases not matched to a gene; V was cut back by 2 bases and J by 5 bases. Germline-derived CDR1 and CDR2 are SGHRS and YFSETQ. This chain's CDR3 is CASSLDGQGRTEAFF. CDR3 bases: TGCGCCAGCAGCTTAGACGGACAGGGGAGGACTGAAGCTTTCTTT.

The J gene is TRBJ1-2, the V gene TRBV30; D call uncertain. The CDR3 has 13 amino acids. V lost 4 bases and J 4 bases, leaving 13 bases between the germline ends. CDR1 and CDR2 from the germline V gene are GTSNPN and SVGIG (reference sequence). The CDR3: CAWIGTRGYGYTF. The DNA for the CDR3 is TGTGCCTGGATTGGCACCCGCGGCTATGGCTACACCTTC.

The chain combines TRBV7-9 with TRBJ1-5, with D tentatively TRBD1 (5 bases). Germline lookup yields CDR1 SEHNR and CDR2 FQNEAQ (reference sequence). This CDR3 contains 15 residues. V lost 2 bases to trimming and J lost 3 bases, with 11 bases between them. The CDR3: CASSLWGDPNQPQHF. The CDR3 nucleotides read TGTGCCAGCAGCTTATGGGGGGATCCCAATCAGCCCCAGCATTTT.